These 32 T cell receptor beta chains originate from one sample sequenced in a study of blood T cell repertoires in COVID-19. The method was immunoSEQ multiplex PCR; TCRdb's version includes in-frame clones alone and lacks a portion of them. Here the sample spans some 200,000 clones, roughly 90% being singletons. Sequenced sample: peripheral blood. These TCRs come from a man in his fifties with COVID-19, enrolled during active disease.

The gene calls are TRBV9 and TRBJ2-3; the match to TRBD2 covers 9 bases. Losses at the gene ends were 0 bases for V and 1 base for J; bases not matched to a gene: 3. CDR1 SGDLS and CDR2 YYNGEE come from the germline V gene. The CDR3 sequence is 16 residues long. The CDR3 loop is CASSVVSSGGTDTQYF. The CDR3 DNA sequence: TGTGCCAGCAGCGTAGTCTCTAGCGGGGGCACAGATACGCAGTATTTT.

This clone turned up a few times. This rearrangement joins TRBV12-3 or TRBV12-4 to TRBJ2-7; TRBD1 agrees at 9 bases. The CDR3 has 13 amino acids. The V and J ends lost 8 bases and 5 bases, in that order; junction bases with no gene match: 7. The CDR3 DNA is TGTGCCAGCGGCGGACGGGACAGGGACGAGCAGTACTTC. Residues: CASGGRDRDEQYF.

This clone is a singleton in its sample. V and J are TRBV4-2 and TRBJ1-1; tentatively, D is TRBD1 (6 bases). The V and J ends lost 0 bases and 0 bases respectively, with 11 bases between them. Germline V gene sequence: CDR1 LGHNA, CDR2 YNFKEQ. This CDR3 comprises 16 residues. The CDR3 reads CASSQDLTGMNTEAFF. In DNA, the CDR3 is TGTGCCAGCAGCCAAGATCTCACAGGGATGAACACTGAAGCTTTCTTT.

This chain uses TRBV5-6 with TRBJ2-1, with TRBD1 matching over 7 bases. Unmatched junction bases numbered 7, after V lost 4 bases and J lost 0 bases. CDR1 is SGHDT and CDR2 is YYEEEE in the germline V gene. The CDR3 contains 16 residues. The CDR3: CASSQEQGRSYNEQFF. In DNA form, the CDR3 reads TGTGCCAGCAGCCAGGAACAGGGGCGCTCCTACAATGAGCAGTTCTTC. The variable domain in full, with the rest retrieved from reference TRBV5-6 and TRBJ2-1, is DAGVTQSPTHLIKTRGQQVTLRCSPKSGHDTVSWYQQALGQGPQFIFQYYEEEERQRGNFPDRFSGHQFPNYSSELNVNALLLGDSALYLCASSQEQGRSYNEQFFGPGTRLTVL.

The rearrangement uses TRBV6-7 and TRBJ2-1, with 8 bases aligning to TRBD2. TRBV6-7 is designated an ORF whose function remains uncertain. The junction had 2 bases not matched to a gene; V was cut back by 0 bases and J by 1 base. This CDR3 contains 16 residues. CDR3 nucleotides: TGTGCCAGCAGTTACTCTTCGGGAGGGTCCTACAATGAGCAGTTCTTC. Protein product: CASSYSSGGSYNEQFF.

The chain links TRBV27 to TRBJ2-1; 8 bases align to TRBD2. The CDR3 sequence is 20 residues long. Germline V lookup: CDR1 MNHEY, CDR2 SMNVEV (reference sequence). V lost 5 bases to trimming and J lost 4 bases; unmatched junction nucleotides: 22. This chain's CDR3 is CASSRRQGGGLGRIYNEQFF. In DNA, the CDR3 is TGTGCCAGCAGTCGGAGGCAGGGCGGGGGACTAGGGCGAATATACAATGAGCAGTTCTTC.

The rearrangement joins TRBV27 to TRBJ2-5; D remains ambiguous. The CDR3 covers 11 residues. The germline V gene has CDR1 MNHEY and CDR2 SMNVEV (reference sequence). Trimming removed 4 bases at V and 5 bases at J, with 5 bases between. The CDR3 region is CASSYLETQYF. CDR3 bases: TGTGCCAGCAGTTATCTGGAGACCCAGTACTTC.

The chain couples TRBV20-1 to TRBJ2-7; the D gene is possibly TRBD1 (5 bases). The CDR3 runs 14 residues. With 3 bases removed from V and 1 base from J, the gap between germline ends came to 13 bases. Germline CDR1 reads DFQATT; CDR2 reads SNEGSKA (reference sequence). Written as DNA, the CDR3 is TGCAGTGCTAGTAAGCTGCGACAGTCCTACGAGCAGTACTTC. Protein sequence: CSASKLRQSYEQYF.

The chain's CDR3 is CASRRLARDTQYF. In nucleotides, the CDR3 is TGTGCCAGCAGACGACTAGCAAGAGATACGCAGTATTTT. The chain links TRBV12-3 or TRBV12-4 to TRBJ2-3; 7 bases are shared with TRBD2. V gave up 6 bases and J gave up 5 bases; unmatched junction bases: 5. The CDR3 has 13 amino acids.

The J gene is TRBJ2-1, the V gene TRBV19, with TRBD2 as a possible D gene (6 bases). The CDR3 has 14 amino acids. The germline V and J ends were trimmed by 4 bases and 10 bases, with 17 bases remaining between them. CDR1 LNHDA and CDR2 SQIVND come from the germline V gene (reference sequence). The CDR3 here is CASSTPGTPWEQFF. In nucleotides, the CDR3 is TGTGCCAGTAGTACTCCCGGGACTCCGTGGGAGCAGTTCTTC.

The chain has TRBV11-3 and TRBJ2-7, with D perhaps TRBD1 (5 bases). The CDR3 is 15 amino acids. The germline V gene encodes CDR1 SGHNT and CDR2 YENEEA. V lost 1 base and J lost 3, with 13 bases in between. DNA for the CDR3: TGTGCCAGCAGCTTAGGGGGCAGGCGATGCTACGAGCAGTACTTC. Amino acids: CASSLGGRRCYEQYF.

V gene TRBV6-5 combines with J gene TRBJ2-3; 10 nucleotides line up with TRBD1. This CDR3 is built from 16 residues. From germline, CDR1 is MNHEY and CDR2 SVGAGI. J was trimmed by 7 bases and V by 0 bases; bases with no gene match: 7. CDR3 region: CASSYSTGTGDYTQYF. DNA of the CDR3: TGTGCCAGCAGTTACTCGACCGGGACAGGGGACTATACGCAGTATTTT.

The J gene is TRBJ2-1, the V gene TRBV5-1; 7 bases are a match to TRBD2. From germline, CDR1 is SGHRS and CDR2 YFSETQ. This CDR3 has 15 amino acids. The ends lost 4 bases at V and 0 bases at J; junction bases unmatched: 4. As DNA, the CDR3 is TGCGCCAGCAGCCCGCGGGAGTTCTCCTACAATGAGCAGTTCTTC. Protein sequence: CASSPREFSYNEQFF.

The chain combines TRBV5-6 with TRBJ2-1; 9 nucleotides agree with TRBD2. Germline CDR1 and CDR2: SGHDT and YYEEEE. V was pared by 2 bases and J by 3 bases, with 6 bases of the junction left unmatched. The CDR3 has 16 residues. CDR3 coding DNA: TGTGCCAGCAGCTTCCGGCAAGCGGGAGGCTACAATGAGCAGTTCTTC. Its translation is CASSFRQAGGYNEQFF.

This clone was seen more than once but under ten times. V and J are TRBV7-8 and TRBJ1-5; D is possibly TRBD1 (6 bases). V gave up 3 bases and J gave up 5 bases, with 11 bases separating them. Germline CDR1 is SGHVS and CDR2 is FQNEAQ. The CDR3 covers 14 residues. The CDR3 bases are TGTGCCAGCAGCTTGGGACACAGCTATCAGCCCCAGCATTTT. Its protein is CASSLGHSYQPQHF.

The CDR3 is CASSAAGGTEQFF. As DNA, the CDR3 is TGTGCCAGCAGTGCAGCGGGAGGTACTGAGCAGTTCTTC. The chain employs TRBV6-4 and TRBJ2-1; 9 bases align to TRBD2. Germline V gives CDR1 MRHNA, CDR2 SNTAGT. CDR3 length: 13 amino acids. With 4 bases clipped from V and 9 bases from J, the junction kept 4 bases outside the gene matches.

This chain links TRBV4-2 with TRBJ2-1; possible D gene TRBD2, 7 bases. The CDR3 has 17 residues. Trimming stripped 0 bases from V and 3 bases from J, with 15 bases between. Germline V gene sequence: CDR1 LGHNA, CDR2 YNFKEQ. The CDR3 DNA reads TGTGCCAGCAGCCAAGATGAAAACGGGGGGCTCTACAATGAGCAGTTCTTC. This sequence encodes CASSQDENGGLYNEQFF.

CDR3 sequence (DNA): TGTGCCAGCAGCTCTAACGATCGACAGGGTTGGAACACTGAAGCTTTCTTT. Protein: CASSSNDRQGWNTEAFF. The chain has TRBV11-2 and TRBJ1-1; the match to TRBD1 covers 7 bases. Germline V gene lookup returns CDR1 SGHAT and CDR2 FQNNGV. CDR3 length: 17 residues. V lost 4 bases to trimming and J lost 1 base; unmatched junction nucleotides: 12.

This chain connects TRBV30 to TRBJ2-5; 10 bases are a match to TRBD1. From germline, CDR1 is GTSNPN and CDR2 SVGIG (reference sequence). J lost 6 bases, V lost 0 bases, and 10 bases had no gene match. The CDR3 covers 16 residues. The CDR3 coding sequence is TGTGCCTGGAGTGTACTTCGGGACAGGGGTAGGAAGACCCAGTACTTC. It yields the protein CAWSVLRDRGRKTQYF.

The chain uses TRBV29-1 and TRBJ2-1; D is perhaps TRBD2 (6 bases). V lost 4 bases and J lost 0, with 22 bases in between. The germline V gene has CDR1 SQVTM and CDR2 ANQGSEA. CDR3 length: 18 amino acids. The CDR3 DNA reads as TGCAGCGTTGGTCGATCGGCGGGGAGCCGACGCTCCTACAATGAGCAGTTCTTC. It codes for CSVGRSAGSRRSYNEQFF.

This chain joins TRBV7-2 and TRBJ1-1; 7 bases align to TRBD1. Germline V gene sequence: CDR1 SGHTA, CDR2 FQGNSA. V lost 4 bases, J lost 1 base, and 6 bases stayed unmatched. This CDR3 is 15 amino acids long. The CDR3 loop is CASSYRQGGNTEAFF. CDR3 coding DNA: TGTGCCAGCAGCTACAGACAGGGCGGGAACACTGAAGCTTTCTTT. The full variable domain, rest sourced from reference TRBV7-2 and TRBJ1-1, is GAGVSQSPSNKVTEKGKDVELRCDPISGHTALYWYRQSLGQGLEFLIYFQGNSAPDKSGLPSDRFSAERTGGSVSTLTIQRTQQEDSAVYLCASSYRQGGNTEAFFGQGTRLTVV.

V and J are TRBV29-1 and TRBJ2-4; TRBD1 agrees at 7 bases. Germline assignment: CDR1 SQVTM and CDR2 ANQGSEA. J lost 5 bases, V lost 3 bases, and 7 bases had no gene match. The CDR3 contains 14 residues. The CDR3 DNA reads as TGCAGCGTTGAGAAGACAGGGACCGAAAACATTCAGTACTTC. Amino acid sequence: CSVEKTGTENIQYF. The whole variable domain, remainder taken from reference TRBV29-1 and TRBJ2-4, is SAVISQKPSRDICQRGTSLTIQCQVDSQVTMMFWYRQQPGQSLTLIATANQGSEATYESGFVIDKFPISRPNLTFSTLTVSNMSPEDSSIYLCSVEKTGTENIQYFGAGTRLSVL.

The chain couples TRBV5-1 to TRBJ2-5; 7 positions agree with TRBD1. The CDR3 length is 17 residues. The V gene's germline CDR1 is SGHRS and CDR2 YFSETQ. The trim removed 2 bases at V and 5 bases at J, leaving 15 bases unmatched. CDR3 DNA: TGCGCCAGCAGCTTACAGGGGACAACCTTCCGTGTGGAGACCCAGTACTTC. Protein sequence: CASSLQGTTFRVETQYF.

As DNA, the CDR3 is TGTGCCAGTGGGACAGGGCAAGACTACGAGCAGTACTTC. Its protein is CASGTGQDYEQYF. The J gene is TRBJ2-7, the V gene TRBV2, with 9 bases identical to TRBD1. The V and J ends lost 9 bases and 3 bases, in that order; junction bases with no gene match: 6. CDR3 length: 13 residues. Per germline, CDR1 SNHLY and CDR2 FYNNEI.

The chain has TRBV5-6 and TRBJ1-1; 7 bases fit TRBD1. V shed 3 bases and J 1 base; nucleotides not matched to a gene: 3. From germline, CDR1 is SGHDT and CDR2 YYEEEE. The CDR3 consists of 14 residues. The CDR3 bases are TGTGCCAGCAGCTGGGACAGTACGAACACTGAAGCTTTCTTT. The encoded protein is CASSWDSTNTEAFF.

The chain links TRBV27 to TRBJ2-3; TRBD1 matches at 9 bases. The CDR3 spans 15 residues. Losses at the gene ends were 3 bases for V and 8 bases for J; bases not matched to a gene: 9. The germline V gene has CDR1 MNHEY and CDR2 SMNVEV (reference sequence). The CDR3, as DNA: TGTGCCAGCAGTTTCGGACAGGGGTACAGCGGTACGCAGTATTTT. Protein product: CASSFGQGYSGTQYF.

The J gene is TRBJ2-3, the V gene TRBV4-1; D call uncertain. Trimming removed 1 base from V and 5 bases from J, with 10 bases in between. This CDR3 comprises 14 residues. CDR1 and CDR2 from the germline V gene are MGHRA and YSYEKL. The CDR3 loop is CASSQAPGVDTQYF. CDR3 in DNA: TGCGCCAGCAGCCAAGCTCCAGGTGTAGATACGCAGTATTTT.

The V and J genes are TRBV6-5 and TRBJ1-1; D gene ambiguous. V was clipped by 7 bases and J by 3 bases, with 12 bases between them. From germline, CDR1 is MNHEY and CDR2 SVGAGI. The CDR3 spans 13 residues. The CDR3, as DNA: TGTGCCAGCAAGGTGGAGGGAGACACTGAAGCTTTCTTT. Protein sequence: CASKVEGDTEAFF.

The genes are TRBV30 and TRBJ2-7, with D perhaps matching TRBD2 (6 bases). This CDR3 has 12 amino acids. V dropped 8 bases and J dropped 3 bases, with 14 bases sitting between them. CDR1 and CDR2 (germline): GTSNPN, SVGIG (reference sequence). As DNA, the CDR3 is TGTGCCCACGGGAGCGGGTACTACGAGCAGTACTTC. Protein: CAHGSGYYEQYF.

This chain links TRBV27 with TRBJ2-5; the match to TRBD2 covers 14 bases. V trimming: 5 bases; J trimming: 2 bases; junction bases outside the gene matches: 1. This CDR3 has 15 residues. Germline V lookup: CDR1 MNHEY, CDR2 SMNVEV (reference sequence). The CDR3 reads CASSRLAGGQETQYF. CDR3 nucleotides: TGTGCCAGCAGTCGACTAGCGGGGGGGCAAGAGACCCAGTACTTC.

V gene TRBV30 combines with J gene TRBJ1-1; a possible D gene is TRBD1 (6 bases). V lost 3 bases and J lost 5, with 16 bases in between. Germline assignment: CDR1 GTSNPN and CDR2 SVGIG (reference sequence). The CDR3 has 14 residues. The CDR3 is CAWSKNRAGTEAFF. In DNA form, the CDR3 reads TGTGCCTGGAGCAAAAACAGGGCCGGGACTGAAGCTTTCTTT. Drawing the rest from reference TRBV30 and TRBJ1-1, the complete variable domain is SQTIHQWPATLVQPVGSPLSLECTVEGTSNPNLYWYRQAAGRGLQLLFYSVGIGQISSEVPQNLSASRPQDRQFILSSKKLLLSDSGFYLCAWSKNRAGTEAFFGQGTRLTVV.

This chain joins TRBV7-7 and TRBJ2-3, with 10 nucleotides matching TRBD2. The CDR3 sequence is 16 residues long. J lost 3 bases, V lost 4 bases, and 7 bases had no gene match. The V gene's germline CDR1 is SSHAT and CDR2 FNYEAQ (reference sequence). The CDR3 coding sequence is TGTGCCAGCAGCTCCGGGACTAGCGTTGGGACAGATACGCAGTATTTT. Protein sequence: CASSSGTSVGTDTQYF.